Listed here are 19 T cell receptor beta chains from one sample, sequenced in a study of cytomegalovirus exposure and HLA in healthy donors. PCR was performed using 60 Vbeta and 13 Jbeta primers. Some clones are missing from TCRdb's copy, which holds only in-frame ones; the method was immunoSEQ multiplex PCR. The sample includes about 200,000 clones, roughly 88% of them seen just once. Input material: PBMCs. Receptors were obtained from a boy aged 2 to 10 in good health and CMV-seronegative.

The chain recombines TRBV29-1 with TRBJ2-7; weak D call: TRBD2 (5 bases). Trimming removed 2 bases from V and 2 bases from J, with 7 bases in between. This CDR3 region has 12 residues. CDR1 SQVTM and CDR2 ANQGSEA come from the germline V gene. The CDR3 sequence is CSVESRAYEQYF. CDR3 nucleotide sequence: TGCAGCGTTGAATCGCGGGCCTACGAGCAGTACTTC.

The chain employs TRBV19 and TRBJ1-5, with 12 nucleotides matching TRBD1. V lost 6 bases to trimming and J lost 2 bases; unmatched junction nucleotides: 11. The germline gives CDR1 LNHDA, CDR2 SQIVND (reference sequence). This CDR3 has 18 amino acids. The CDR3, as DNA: TGTGCCAGTAGCCCGGGACAGGGGGCGTTTTTGGGCAATCAGCCCCAGCATTTT. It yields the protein CASSPGQGAFLGNQPQHF.

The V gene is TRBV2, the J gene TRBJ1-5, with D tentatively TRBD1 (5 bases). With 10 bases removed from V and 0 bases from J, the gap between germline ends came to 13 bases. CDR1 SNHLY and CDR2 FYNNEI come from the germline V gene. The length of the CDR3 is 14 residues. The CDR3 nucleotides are TGTGCCACAAGCGGGGGTAGTAGCAATCAGCCCCAGCATTTT. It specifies CATSGGSSNQPQHF.

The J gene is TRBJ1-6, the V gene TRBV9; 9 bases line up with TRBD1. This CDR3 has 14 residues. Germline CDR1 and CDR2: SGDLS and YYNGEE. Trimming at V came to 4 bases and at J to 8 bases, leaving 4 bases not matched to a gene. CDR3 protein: CASSLTGGDSPLHF. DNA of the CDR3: TGTGCCAGCAGCTTAACAGGGGGCGATTCACCCCTCCACTTT.

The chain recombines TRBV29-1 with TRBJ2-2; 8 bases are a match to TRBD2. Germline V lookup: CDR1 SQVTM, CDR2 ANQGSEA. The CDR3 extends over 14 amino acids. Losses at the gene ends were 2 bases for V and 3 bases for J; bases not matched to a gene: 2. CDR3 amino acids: CSVESLADTGELFF. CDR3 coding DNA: TGCAGCGTTGAATCACTAGCGGACACCGGGGAGCTGTTTTTT.

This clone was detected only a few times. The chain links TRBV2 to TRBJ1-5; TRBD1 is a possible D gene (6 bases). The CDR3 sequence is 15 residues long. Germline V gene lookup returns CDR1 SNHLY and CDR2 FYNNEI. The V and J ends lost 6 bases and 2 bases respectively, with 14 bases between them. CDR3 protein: CASSGTYDGNQPQHF. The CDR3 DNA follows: TGTGCCAGCAGCGGGACATACGATGGCAATCAGCCCCAGCATTTT.

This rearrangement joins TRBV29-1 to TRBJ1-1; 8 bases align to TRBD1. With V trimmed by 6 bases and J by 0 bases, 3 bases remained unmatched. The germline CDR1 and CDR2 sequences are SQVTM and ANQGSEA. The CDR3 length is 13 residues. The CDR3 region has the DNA TGCAGCGTCCCGGGACAGGTGAACACTGAAGCTTTCTTT. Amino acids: CSVPGQVNTEAFF. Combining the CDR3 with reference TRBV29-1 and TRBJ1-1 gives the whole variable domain SAVISQKPSRDICQRGTSLTIQCQVDSQVTMMFWYRQQPGQSLTLIATANQGSEATYESGFVIDKFPISRPNLTFSTLTVSNMSPEDSSIYLCSVPGQVNTEAFFGQGTRLTVV.

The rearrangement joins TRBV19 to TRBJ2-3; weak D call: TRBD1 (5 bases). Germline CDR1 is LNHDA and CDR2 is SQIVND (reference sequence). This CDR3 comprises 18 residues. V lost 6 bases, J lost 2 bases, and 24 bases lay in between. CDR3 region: CASSPSRQILLHTDTQYF. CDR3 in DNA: TGTGCCAGTAGCCCCTCCAGACAGATACTCTTACACACAGATACGCAGTATTTT.

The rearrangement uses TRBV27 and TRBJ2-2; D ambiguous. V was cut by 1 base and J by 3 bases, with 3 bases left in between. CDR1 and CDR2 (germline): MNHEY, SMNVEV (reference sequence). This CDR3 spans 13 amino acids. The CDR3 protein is CASSLFYTGELFF. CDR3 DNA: TGTGCCAGCAGTTTATTCTACACCGGGGAGCTGTTTTTT.

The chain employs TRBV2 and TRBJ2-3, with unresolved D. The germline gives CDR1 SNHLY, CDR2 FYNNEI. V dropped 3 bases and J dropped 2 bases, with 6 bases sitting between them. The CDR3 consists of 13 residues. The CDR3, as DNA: TGTGCCAGCAGTGACTCCTACACAGATACGCAGTATTTT. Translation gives CASSDSYTDTQYF.

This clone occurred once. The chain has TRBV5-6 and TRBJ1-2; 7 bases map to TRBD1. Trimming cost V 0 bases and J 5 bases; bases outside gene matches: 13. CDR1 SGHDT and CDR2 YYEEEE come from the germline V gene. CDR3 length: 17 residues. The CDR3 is CASSLAIKQTGRYGYTF. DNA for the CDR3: TGTGCCAGCAGCTTGGCTATCAAACAGACAGGGAGATATGGCTACACCTTC.

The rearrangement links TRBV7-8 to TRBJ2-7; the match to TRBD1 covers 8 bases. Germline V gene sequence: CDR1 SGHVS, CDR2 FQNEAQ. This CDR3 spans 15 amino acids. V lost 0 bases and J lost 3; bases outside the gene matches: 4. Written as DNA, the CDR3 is TGTGCCAGCAGCTTAGCGACCGGACAGGGCTACGAGCAGTACTTC. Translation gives CASSLATGQGYEQYF.

The CDR3 region is CASSVLADSYEQYF. Written as DNA, the CDR3 is TGCGCCAGCAGCGTACTAGCGGACTCCTACGAGCAGTACTTC. The chain is built from TRBV5-1 and TRBJ2-5; 8 nucleotides align to TRBD2. Near its end, the DNA agrees better with TRBJ2-7, so the J call may be wrong. The CDR3 totals 14 residues. In germline, CDR1 is SGHRS, CDR2 YFSETQ.

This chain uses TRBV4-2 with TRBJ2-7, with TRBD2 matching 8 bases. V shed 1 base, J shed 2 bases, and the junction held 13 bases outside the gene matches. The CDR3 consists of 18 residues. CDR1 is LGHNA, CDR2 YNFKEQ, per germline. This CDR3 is CASSQGSGMAGGAYEQYF. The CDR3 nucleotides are TGTGCCAGCAGCCAAGGGAGCGGTATGGCGGGAGGAGCCTACGAGCAGTACTTC.

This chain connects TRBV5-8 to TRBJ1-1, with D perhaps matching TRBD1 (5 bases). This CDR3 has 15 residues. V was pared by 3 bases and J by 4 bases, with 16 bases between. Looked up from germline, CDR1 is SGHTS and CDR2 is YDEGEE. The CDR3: CASSWGVRGGTEAFF. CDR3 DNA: TGTGCCAGCAGCTGGGGGGTACGGGGGGGCACTGAAGCTTTCTTT. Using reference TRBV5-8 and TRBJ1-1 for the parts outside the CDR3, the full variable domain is EAGVTQSPTHLIKTRGQQATLRCSPISGHTSVYWYQQALGLGLQFLLWYDEGEERNRGNFPPRFSGRQFPNYSSELNVNALELEDSALYLCASSWGVRGGTEAFFGQGTRLTVV.

This chain's CDR3 is CASSLAGGLAGELFF. In DNA form, the CDR3 reads TGTGCCAGTAGCTTAGCGGGGGGGCTCGCCGGGGAGCTGTTTTTT. The rearrangement links TRBV19 to TRBJ2-2; 11 nucleotides agree with TRBD2. The germline V gene has CDR1 LNHDA and CDR2 SQIVND (reference sequence). The CDR3 extends over 15 amino acids. Trimming removed 6 bases from V and 6 bases from J; junction bases left unmatched: 6.

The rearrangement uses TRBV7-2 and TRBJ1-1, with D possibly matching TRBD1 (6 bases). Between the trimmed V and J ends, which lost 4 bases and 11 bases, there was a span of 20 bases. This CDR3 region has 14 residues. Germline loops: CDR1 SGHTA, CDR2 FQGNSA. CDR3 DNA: TGTGCCAGCAGCTCAACCCCGGGACATGTGTCGGCTTTCTTT. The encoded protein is CASSSTPGHVSAFF.

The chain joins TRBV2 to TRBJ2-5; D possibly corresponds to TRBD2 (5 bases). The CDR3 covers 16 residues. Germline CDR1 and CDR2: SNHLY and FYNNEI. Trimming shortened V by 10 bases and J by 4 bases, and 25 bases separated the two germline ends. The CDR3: CATQDRPPEGGETQYF. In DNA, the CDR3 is TGTGCCACCCAAGATAGACCCCCTGAGGGCGGAGAGACCCAGTACTTC.

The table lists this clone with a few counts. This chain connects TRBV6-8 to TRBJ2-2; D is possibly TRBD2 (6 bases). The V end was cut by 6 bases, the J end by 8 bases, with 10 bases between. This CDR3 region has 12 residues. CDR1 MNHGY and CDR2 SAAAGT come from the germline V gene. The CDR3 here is CASRIRGGELFF. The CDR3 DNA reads TGTGCCAGCAGAATTCGGGGGGGGGAGCTGTTTTTT.